These 27 T cell receptor beta chains were sequenced from one sample in a study of CD8 T cells in ankylosing spondylitis. TCRdb redid the calling of the 5' RACE reads with MiXCR, one entry per CDR3 protein. The sample shows approximately 35,000 distinct CDR3 sequences, 13% to 15% of them seen only once. Material: blood. The receptor set was obtained from a male donor with ankylosing spondylitis or in good health (not recorded which).

This clonotype is classed as medium-sized. This chain links TRBV5-6 with TRBJ2-5; possibly TRBD2 for D (5 bases). Trimming took off 0 bases at V and 3 bases at J, with 6 bases between the two ends. The CDR3 spans 13 residues. Germline V gene data show CDR1 as SGHDT and CDR2 as YYEEEE. The CDR3, as DNA: TGTGCCAGCAGCTTGGTACTAGAAGAGACCCAGTACTTC. It yields the protein CASSLVLEETQYF.

This clonotype turned up a few times. The chain recombines TRBV12-3 or TRBV12-4 with TRBJ2-2, with no clear D. CDR3 length: 16 residues. V was trimmed by 2 bases and J by 0 bases, leaving 10 bases between them. CDR3 in DNA: TGTGCCAGCAGTTTATTCCAGAATACGAACACCGGGGAGCTGTTTTTT. Translating it yields CASSLFQNTNTGELFF.

This clonotype showed up just a few times. The chain combines TRBV6-5 with TRBJ2-2, with no clear D. The V gene lost 2 bases and the J gene lost 1 base, with 8 bases spanning the gap. CDR3 length equals 15 residues. Germline V CDR1 and CDR2: MNHEY, SVGAGI. The CDR3 here is CASSYTQKNTGELFF. The CDR3, as DNA: TGTGCCAGCAGTTACACACAGAAGAACACCGGGGAGCTGTTTTTT.

This clonotype was observed at least ten times. The gene calls are TRBV2 and TRBJ2-3; unclear D gene. Trimming cost V 1 base and J 2 bases, with 7 bases left between them. The CDR3 spans 14 residues. Germline CDR1 and CDR2: SNHLY and FYNNEI. DNA of the CDR3: TGTGCCAGCAGTGAAGATACGAACACAGATACGCAGTATTTT. This encodes CASSEDTNTDTQYF.

This clonotype was seen at least ten times. V is TRBV5-1 and J is TRBJ2-1, with 14 bases fitting TRBD2. The J segment lost 4 bases and the V segment lost 5 bases, leaving 8 bases of the junction unmatched. CDR1 is SGHRS, CDR2 YFSETQ, per germline. The CDR3 loop spans 17 amino acids. For the CDR3, the DNA is TGCGCCAGCAGACTGACTAGCGGGGGGGGTACATACAATGAGCAGTTCTTC. Protein sequence: CASRLTSGGGTYNEQFF.

J is TRBJ2-2 and V is TRBV21-1; TRBD1 was called by the table and not checked on the DNA. TRBV21-1 is classified as a pseudogene. The CDR3 covers 15 residues. The CDR3: CAKDRGPRNSGELFF. CDR3 DNA sequence: TGTGCCAAGGACAGGGGGCCACGAAATTCCGGGGAGCTGTTTTTT.

This sequence joins TRBV4-2 and TRBJ1-5; D unclear. Trimming took 1 base from V and 8 from J, leaving 9 bases between them. Germline V gene data show CDR1 as LGHNA and CDR2 as YNFKEQ. CDR3 length: 13 residues. This chain's CDR3 is CASSQGGLEPQHF. The CDR3 DNA reads as TGTGCCAGCAGCCAAGGGGGATTAGAGCCCCAGCATTTT.

This clonotype was counted between two and nine times. V is TRBV5-5 and J is TRBJ2-5, with D hard to call. V shed 0 bases and J shed 3 bases, with 6 bases lying between them. This CDR3 contains 13 residues. Germline V gives CDR1 SGHKS, CDR2 YYEKEE (reference sequence). CDR3 protein: CASSLGGEETQYF. CDR3 sequence (DNA): TGTGCCAGCAGCTTGGGTGGGGAAGAGACCCAGTACTTC.

This clonotype appeared a few times. V gene TRBV7-6 combines with J gene TRBJ2-5; D call uncertain. Germline-derived CDR1 and CDR2 are SGHVS and FNYEAQ. The V gene lost 3 bases and the J gene lost 2 bases, with 4 bases spanning the gap. This CDR3 comprises 12 residues. Written as DNA, the CDR3 is TGTGCCAGCAGCTTCAATCAAGAGACCCAGTACTTC. Amino acids: CASSFNQETQYF.

This clonotype was seen only once. The V call is TRBV4-3, the J call TRBJ2-5; 11 bases agree with TRBD1. The CDR3 consists of 17 residues. Per germline, CDR1 LGHNA and CDR2 YSLEER. V was clipped by 1 base and J by 3 bases; unmatched bases: 7. CDR3 DNA: TGCGCCAGCAGCCAAGGGGCCGGACAGGGGGCGAAAGAGACCCAGTACTTC. Amino acid sequence: CASSQGAGQGAKETQYF.

The V call is TRBV29-1, the J call TRBJ1-1; TRBD1 aligns across 9 bases. This CDR3 has 13 residues. Germline V gene lookup returns CDR1 SQVTM and CDR2 ANQGSEA. V shed 6 bases, J shed 5 bases, and the junction held 7 bases outside the gene matches. CDR3 DNA: TGCAGCGTCGCGGGACAGGGAGCGACTGAAGCTTTCTTT. Protein sequence: CSVAGQGATEAFF.

V is TRBV20-1 and J is TRBJ2-6, with D uncertain. The CDR3 contains 16 residues. Germline-derived CDR1 and CDR2 are DFQATT and SNEGSKA (reference sequence). V lost 5 bases to trimming and J lost 0 bases, with 14 bases between them. CDR3 bases: TGCAGTGCTTCAGGCCCGGAGATCTCTGGGGCCAACGTCCTGACTTTC. Translation: CSASGPEISGANVLTF.

The sample holds a few counts of this clonotype. The chain joins TRBV28 to TRBJ1-1, with TRBD1 identical over 9 bases. V lost 4 bases and J lost 3; bases outside the gene matches: 6. Germline V lookup: CDR1 MDHEN, CDR2 SYDVKM. CDR3 length: 15 residues. Here the CDR3 reads CASSSRDREDTEAFF. CDR3 DNA sequence: TGTGCCAGCAGTTCCCGGGACAGGGAGGACACTGAAGCTTTCTTT.

The rearrangement links TRBV27 to TRBJ2-2; 8 nucleotides match TRBD1. This CDR3 has 15 residues. Unmatched junction bases numbered 2, after V lost 4 bases and J lost 1 base. Germline-derived CDR1 and CDR2 are MNHEY and SMNVEV (reference sequence). The CDR3 loop is CASSSTGGNTGELFF. In DNA, the CDR3 is TGTGCCAGCAGTTCAACAGGGGGGAACACCGGGGAGCTGTTTTTT.

In this sample, this clonotype turned up many times. The chain recombines TRBV20-1 with TRBJ1-4; the D gene is possibly TRBD1 (5 bases). The CDR3 length is 14 residues. Trimming stripped 0 bases from V and 7 bases from J, with 12 bases between. Germline-derived CDR1 and CDR2 are DFQATT and SNEGSKA (reference sequence). The CDR3 is CSARDPQGTEKLFF. The CDR3 nucleotides are TGCAGTGCTAGAGATCCCCAGGGAACTGAAAAACTGTTTTTT.

This clonotype was counted a single time. The CDR3 sequence is CASSLDSGVGQPQHF. The DNA for the CDR3 is TGTGCCAGCAGTTTAGACTCAGGGGTAGGTCAGCCCCAGCATTTT. V is TRBV12-3 or TRBV12-4 and J is TRBJ1-5; D possibly corresponds to TRBD1 (6 bases). This CDR3 is built from 15 residues. V was pared by 1 base and J by 6 bases, with 13 bases between.

This clonotype has a handful of counts. The rearrangement uses TRBV12-3 or TRBV12-4 and TRBJ2-1; no clear D. The CDR3 has 13 residues. V lost 6 bases and J lost 0, with 6 bases in between. The CDR3 DNA is TGTGCCAGCAGACCCCTCTCCTACAATGAGCAGTTCTTC. Its translation is CASRPLSYNEQFF.

The chain combines TRBV14 with TRBJ1-5, with D unresolved. Looked up from germline, CDR1 is SGHDN and CDR2 is FVKESK. This CDR3 is built from 14 residues. V lost 3 bases and J 0 bases, leaving 6 bases between the germline ends. CDR3 coding DNA: TGTGCCAGCAGCCAGGGCTATAGCAATCAGCCCCAGCATTTT. As protein: CASSQGYSNQPQHF.

This clonotype came up a few times. The V call is TRBV12-3 or TRBV12-4, the J call TRBJ2-5, with D maybe TRBD1 (6 bases). This CDR3 spans 13 amino acids. Trimming stripped 9 bases from V and 0 bases from J, with 11 bases between. This chain's CDR3 is CARIRDNQETQYF. The CDR3 nucleotides read TGTGCCAGGATCCGGGACAACCAAGAGACCCAGTACTTC.

This clonotype was observed a few times. The chain links TRBV4-2 to TRBJ2-1; D call uncertain. The CDR3 consists of 13 residues. Trimming took off 0 bases at V and 10 bases at J, with 10 bases between the two ends. Germline CDR1 is LGHNA and CDR2 is YNFKEQ. CDR3 residues: CASSQDSVLEQFF. In nucleotides, the CDR3 is TGTGCCAGCAGCCAAGATAGTGTATTAGAGCAGTTCTTC.

In this sample, this clonotype turned up a few times. V is TRBV3-1 and J is TRBJ2-1; 7 positions agree with TRBD1. This CDR3 spans 15 amino acids. The germline V gene encodes CDR1 LGHDT and CDR2 YNNKEL (reference sequence). The V and J ends lost 0 bases and 1 base, in that order; junction bases with no gene match: 0. CDR3 nucleotides: TGTGCCAGCAGCCAAGAACAGGGGTCCTACAATGAGCAGTTCTTC. Residues: CASSQEQGSYNEQFF.

V is TRBV4-1 and J is TRBJ1-1; the D is unclear. Between the trimmed V and J ends, which lost 0 bases and 8 bases, there was a span of 13 bases. Looked up from germline, CDR1 is MGHRA and CDR2 is YSYEKL. This CDR3 region has 14 residues. CDR3 amino acids: CASSQDGRRPEAFF. DNA for the CDR3: TGCGCCAGCAGCCAAGATGGCCGCAGACCAGAAGCTTTCTTT.

The rearrangement uses TRBV20-1 and TRBJ2-1, with D perhaps TRBD2 (5 bases). The V gene lost 5 bases and the J gene lost 8 bases, with 16 bases spanning the gap. Germline lookup yields CDR1 DFQATT and CDR2 SNEGSKA (reference sequence). The CDR3 loop spans 13 amino acids. For the CDR3, the DNA is TGCAGTGCTGGGCTAGCCGGTGACGATGAGCAGTTCTTC. It translates to CSAGLAGDDEQFF.

This clonotype has just a few counts. The CDR3 DNA sequence: TGTGCCAGCAGCTGGACAAGTGGGCAAGAGACCCAGTACTTC. Residues: CASSWTSGQETQYF. The rearrangement uses TRBV7-9 and TRBJ2-5, with a tentative D call TRBD1 (5 bases). Per germline, CDR1 SEHNR and CDR2 FQNEAQ (reference sequence). V was pared by 4 bases and J by 2 bases, with 11 bases between. This CDR3 is 14 amino acids long.

This clonotype was observed a handful of times. J is TRBJ2-2 and V is TRBV2; a possible D gene is TRBD2 (5 bases). In germline, CDR1 is SNHLY, CDR2 FYNNEI. This CDR3 is built from 16 residues. V lost 3 bases and J 4 bases, leaving 15 bases between the germline ends. In DNA form, the CDR3 reads TGTGCCAGCAGTGATCCACGAGGGAGTGGCACCGGGGAGCTGTTTTTT. It specifies CASSDPRGSGTGELFF.

V gene TRBV20-1 combines with J gene TRBJ1-4, with D maybe TRBD1 (6 bases). V was cut by 0 bases and J by 6 bases, with 11 bases left in between. The CDR3 contains 14 residues. In germline, CDR1 is DFQATT, CDR2 SNEGSKA (reference sequence). The CDR3 loop is CSARDPRGDEKLFF. Here the CDR3 DNA reads TGCAGTGCTAGAGATCCCAGGGGTGATGAAAAACTGTTTTTT.

This clonotype was seen a handful of times. This CDR3 reads CASSTGPRQKNIQYF. The DNA for the CDR3 is TGTGCCAGCAGCACGGGACCCCGCCAAAAAAACATTCAGTACTTC. The chain uses TRBV7-9 and TRBJ2-4; TRBD1 or TRBD2 may be the D gene (5 bases each). Germline CDR1 and CDR2: SEHNR and FQNEAQ (reference sequence). This CDR3 is built from 15 residues. V lost 5 bases to trimming and J lost 4 bases, with 15 bases between them.